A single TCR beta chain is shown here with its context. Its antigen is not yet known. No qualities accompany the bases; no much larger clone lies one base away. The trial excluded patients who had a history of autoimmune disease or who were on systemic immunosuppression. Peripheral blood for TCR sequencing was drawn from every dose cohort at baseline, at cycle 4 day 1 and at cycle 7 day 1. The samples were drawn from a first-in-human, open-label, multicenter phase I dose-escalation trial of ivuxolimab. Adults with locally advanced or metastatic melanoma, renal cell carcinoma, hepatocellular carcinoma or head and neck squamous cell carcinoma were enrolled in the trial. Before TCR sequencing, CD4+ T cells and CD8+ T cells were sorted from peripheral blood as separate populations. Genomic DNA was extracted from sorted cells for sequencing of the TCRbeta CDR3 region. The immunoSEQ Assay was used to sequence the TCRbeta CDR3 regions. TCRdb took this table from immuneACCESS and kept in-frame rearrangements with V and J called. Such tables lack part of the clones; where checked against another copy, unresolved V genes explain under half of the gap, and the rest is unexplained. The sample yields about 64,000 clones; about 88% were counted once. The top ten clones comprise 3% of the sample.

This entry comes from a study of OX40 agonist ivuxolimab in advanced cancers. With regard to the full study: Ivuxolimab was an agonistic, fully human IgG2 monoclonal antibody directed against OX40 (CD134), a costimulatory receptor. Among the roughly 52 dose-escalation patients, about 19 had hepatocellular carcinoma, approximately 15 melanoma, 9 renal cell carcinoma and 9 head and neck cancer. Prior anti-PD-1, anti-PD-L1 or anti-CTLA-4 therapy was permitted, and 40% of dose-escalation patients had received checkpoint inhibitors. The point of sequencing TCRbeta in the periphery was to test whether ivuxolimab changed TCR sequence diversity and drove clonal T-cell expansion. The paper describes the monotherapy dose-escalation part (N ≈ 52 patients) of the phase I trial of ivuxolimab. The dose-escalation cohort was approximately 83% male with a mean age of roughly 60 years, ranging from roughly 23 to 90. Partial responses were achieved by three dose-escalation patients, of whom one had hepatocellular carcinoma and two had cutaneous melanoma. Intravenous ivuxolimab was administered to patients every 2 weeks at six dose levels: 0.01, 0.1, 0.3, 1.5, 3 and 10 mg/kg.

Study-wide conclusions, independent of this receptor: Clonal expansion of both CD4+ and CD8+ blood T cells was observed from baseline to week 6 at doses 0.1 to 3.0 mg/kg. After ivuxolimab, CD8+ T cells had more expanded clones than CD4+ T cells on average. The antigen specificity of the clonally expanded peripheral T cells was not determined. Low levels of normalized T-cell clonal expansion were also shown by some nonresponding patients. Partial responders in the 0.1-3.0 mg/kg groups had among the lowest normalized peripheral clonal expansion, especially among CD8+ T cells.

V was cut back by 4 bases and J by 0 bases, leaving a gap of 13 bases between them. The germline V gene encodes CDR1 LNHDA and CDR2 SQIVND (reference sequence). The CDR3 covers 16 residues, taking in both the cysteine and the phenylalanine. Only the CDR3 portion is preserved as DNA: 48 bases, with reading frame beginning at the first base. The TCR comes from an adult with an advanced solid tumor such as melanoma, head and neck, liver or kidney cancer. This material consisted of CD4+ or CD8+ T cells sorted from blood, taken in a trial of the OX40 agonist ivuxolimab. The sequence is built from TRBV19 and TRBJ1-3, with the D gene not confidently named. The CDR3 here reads CASSTQPGGSGNTIYF. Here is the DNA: TGTGCCAGTAGTACCCAGCCCGGAGGCTCTGGAAACACCATATATTTT.